The 2 T cell receptor beta chains in this list originate from one sample, sequenced in a study of early T cells in non-severe SARS-CoV-2 infection. From the 5' RACE reads, TCRdb called clonotypes with MiXCR, one entry per CDR3 protein. Of roughly 83,000 distinct CDR3 sequences detected, 8.5% to 12% appear once; the ten largest clones hold roughly 8%. The material sequenced was whole blood, taken at baseline. Receptor source: an adult who was a healthcare worker with PCR-confirmed SARS-CoV-2 infection or an uninfected control (not recorded which).

This sequence joins TRBV15 and TRBJ2-1; 8 bases are a match to TRBD1. The V gene's germline CDR1 is LNHNV and CDR2 YYDKDF (reference sequence). V lost 3 bases to trimming and J lost 5 bases; unmatched junction nucleotides: 6. The CDR3 is 15 residues long. CDR3 bases: TGTGCCACCAGCAGCACAGGGGGAGTAAACAATGAGCAGTTCTTC. This codes for CATSSTGGVNNEQFF.

The CDR3 sequence: CASSSAMRGNQETQYF. In DNA, the CDR3 is TGTGCCAGCAGCTCGGCGATGCGGGGAAATCAAGAGACCCAGTACTTC. This sequence joins TRBV5-4 and TRBJ2-5; possibly TRBD2 for D (6 bases). Germline CDR1 SGHNT, CDR2 YYREEE (reference sequence). V shed 3 bases and J shed 2 bases, with 17 bases lying between them. The CDR3 runs to 16 residues.